Listed below are T cell receptor beta chains from one sample, sequenced in a study of blood T cell repertoires in COVID-19. Measured with immunoSEQ multiplex PCR; TCRdb has only the in-frame clones, and not every one. Of hundreds of thousands of clones listed, roughly nine tenths are singletons. Sequencing was carried out using PBMCs or T cells enriched from blood (not recorded which). The receptors come from a woman under 30 who had recovered from COVID-19. Each CDR3 is given with its conserved first and last residue. The D gene is left open where the match is weak. Clone size is given for some rows only: seen once, a few or many times, or a class if the clone is expanded.

clone size	D gene	V gene	J gene	CDR3 DNA	CDR3 protein
NA	TRBD1	TRBV3-1/TRBV3-2	TRBJ2-5	TGTGCCAGCAGCCGGGGACAGGGGGCACAAGAGACCCAGTACTTC	CASSRGQGAQETQYF
NA	TRBD2	TRBV2	TRBJ2-5	TGTGCCAGCAGTGAAGCGCCCGGGACTACCCAAGAGACCCAGTACTTC	CASSEAPGTTQETQYF
NA	TRBD1	TRBV19	TRBJ1-2	TGTGCCAGTAGTCCACAGGGGAGCCATGGCTACACCTTC	CASSPQGSHGYTF
NA	NA	TRBV2	TRBJ1-4	TGTGCCAGCAGTGAAGAGGGGAATGAAAAACTGTTTTTT	CASSEEGNEKLFF
NA	NA	TRBV2	TRBJ1-2	TGTGCCAGCAGTGAAAGCGGGGGCGGCTATGGCTACACCTTC	CASSESGGGYGYTF
NA	NA	TRBV4-1	TRBJ1-6	TGCGCCAGCAGCCATAATAGTGGACAGAATAATTCACCCCTCCACTTT	CASSHNSGQNNSPLHF
once	NA	TRBV21-1	TRBJ2-7	TGTGCCAGCAGCAAGGCGGAATTTTTGGGCTACGAGCAGTACTTC	CASSKAEFLGYEQYF
NA	TRBD1	TRBV15	TRBJ2-3	TGTGCCACCAGCAGGGACAGGGTAAGGACAGATACGCAGTATTTT	CATSRDRVRTDTQYF
NA	TRBD1	TRBV7-9	TRBJ1-1	TGTGCCAGCAGCTTAGAGGGGGCTGAGGCTGAAGCTTTCTTT	CASSLEGAEAEAFF
NA	NA	TRBV2	TRBJ1-6	TGTGCCAGCAAGAAGGAGTCAGATTCACCCCTCCACTTT	CASKKESDSPLHF
NA	NA	TRBV19	TRBJ2-7	TGTGCCAGCCAGGACACCACCTACGAGCAGTACTTC	CASQDTTYEQYF
once	TRBD1	TRBV19	TRBJ1-1	TGTGCCAGTAGTAATGCAGGGGGCATGGCTTTCTTT	CASSNAGGMAFF
NA	NA	TRBV3-1/TRBV3-2	TRBJ2-7	TGTGCCAGCAGCCCCCGGGACAACTCCTACGAGCAGTACTTC	CASSPRDNSYEQYF
NA	NA	TRBV2	TRBJ1-2	TGTGCCAGCAGTTTTTTCCAGAACTATGGCTACACCTTC	CASSFFQNYGYTF
NA	TRBD1	TRBV28	TRBJ2-1	TGTGCCAGCAGTTTATGGCCTCAGGGGGACAATGAGCAGTTCTTC	CASSLWPQGDNEQFF
NA	NA	TRBV21-1	TRBJ1-5	TGTGCCAGCAGCAAAGGAGAGGTCGACCCACCACTTGATACAAATAGCAATCAGCCCCAGCATTTT	CASSKGEVDPPLDTNSNQPQHF
NA	TRBD1	TRBV27	TRBJ1-2	TGTGCCAGCAGTAACCGACAGGGGGCAGAACATGGCTACACCTTC	CASSNRQGAEHGYTF
NA	NA	TRBV5-8	TRBJ2-4	TGTGCCAGCTGGACTGCCACACGCCGCAACAACATTCAGTACTTC	CASWTATRRNNIQYF
NA	NA	TRBV19	TRBJ1-1	TGTGCCAGTAGTCCCACGGACCCGGGGAGAGCTTTCTTT	CASSPTDPGRAFF
NA	TRBD1	TRBV3-1/TRBV3-2	TRBJ1-2	TGTGCCAGCAGCTCAAGCGACAGGGCGGATGGCTACACCTTC	CASSSSDRADGYTF
NA	TRBD1	TRBV6-5	TRBJ1-1	TGTGCCAGCAGCCGGGACAGGGAGAACACTGAAGCTTTCTTT	CASSRDRENTEAFF
NA	NA	TRBV6-5	TRBJ1-3	TGTGCCAGCAGTCTCGGGGGGCCAGGAAACACCATATATTTT	CASSLGGPGNTIYF
NA	NA	TRBV3-1/TRBV3-2	TRBJ2-1	TGTGCCAGCAGCCAGCCAAGACTAGGGACGTTCTTC	CASSQPRLGTFF
NA	TRBD2	TRBV5-4	TRBJ2-1	TGTGCCAGCAGCTTGGCCCGACTAGCGGGGGGACACTACAATGAGCAGTTCTTC	CASSLARLAGGHYNEQFF
NA	NA	TRBV18	TRBJ1-1	TGTGCCAGCTCAACCGGGTTTTGGGGGCCTGGCACTGAAGCTTTCTTT	CASSTGFWGPGTEAFF
NA	TRBD1	TRBV5-1	TRBJ1-3	TGCGCCAGCAGCTTGACCTCAGGGGGTGGAAACACCATATATTTT	CASSLTSGGGNTIYF
NA	NA	TRBV19	TRBJ1-6	TGTGCCAGTACAACGCCGGGGGCACCCCTCCACTTT	CASTTPGAPLHF
NA	TRBD1	TRBV3-1/TRBV3-2	TRBJ1-2	TGTGCCAGCAGCCAAAGTGCAGGGGGCTTCTATGGCTACACCTTC	CASSQSAGGFYGYTF
NA	NA	TRBV11-2	TRBJ1-6	TGTGCCAGCAGCTTAGCAGGGCGGAAATCACCCCTCCACTTT	CASSLAGRKSPLHF
NA	NA	TRBV28	TRBJ1-2	TGTGCCAGCAGCCAACCAGACAGGTACTATGGCTACACCTTC	CASSQPDRYYGYTF
few	TRBD1	TRBV27	TRBJ2-2	TGTGCCAGCATCCATTATCAGGACAGGGTCTCCGGGGAGCTGTTTTTT	CASIHYQDRVSGELFF
NA	TRBD1	TRBV6-5	TRBJ2-7	TGTGCCAGCCGGGGCCAGGGGGCTTACGAGCAGTACTTC	CASRGQGAYEQYF
NA	TRBD2	TRBV3-1/TRBV3-2	TRBJ2-5	TGTGCCAGCAGCCGGCTAGCGGGGGGGCCGAGGGAGACCCAGTACTTC	CASSRLAGGPRETQYF
NA	NA	TRBV3-1/TRBV3-2	TRBJ1-3	TGTGCCAGCAGCCAAGAAACAGGGACTGGAAACACCATATATTTT	CASSQETGTGNTIYF
NA	TRBD1	TRBV27	TRBJ1-1	TGTGCCAGCTTCCGGAGGACAGGGGACACTGAAGCTTTCTTT	CASFRRTGDTEAFF
once	NA	TRBV19	TRBJ2-2	TGTGCCAGTAGTACCTCCGCCATAGGGGGTACCGGGGAGCTGTTTTTT	CASSTSAIGGTGELFF
few	TRBD1	TRBV3-1/TRBV3-2	TRBJ1-6	TGTGCCAGCAGCCAAGGGACAGGGGTTAATTCACCCCTCCACTTT	CASSQGTGVNSPLHF
once	NA	TRBV11-2	TRBJ1-5	TGTGCCAGCAGCTTCCCTGGCAGGGGCATCGAGGGTCAGCCCCAGCATTTT	CASSFPGRGIEGQPQHF
NA	NA	TRBV27	TRBJ1-2	TGTGCCAGCAGTTTGAGTCAGGGGAATGGCTACACCTTC	CASSLSQGNGYTF
few	TRBD1	TRBV28	TRBJ1-2	TGTGCCAGCAGTCGGGACAGGGGGCCCTATGGCTACACCTTC	CASSRDRGPYGYTF
NA	NA	TRBV3-1/TRBV3-2	TRBJ1-1	TGTGCCAGCAGCCAAGGGATCGGTCAGGGTTCTGAAGCTTTCTTT	CASSQGIGQGSEAFF
NA	NA	TRBV10-2	TRBJ2-7	TGCGCCAGCAATAGTCAGGGCTACGAGCAGTACTTC	CASNSQGYEQYF
NA	NA	TRBV12-2	TRBJ2-2	TGTGCAAGTCGCAAGACAGGGGTCCCGAACACCGGGGAGCTGTTTTTT	CASRKTGVPNTGELFF
NA	TRBD2	TRBV5-4	TRBJ2-1	TGTGCCAGCAGCCGCCTAGCGGGGGGCCGGGATGAGCAGTTCTTC	CASSRLAGGRDEQFF
NA	TRBD2	TRBV6-5	TRBJ2-3	TGTGCCAGCAGGGGGGAGGGGGATACGCAGTATTTT	CASRGEGDTQYF
NA	NA	TRBV10-3	TRBJ1-5	TGTGCCATCAGTGCGTCTCGGGGATCAGGCAATCAGCCCCAGCATTTT	CAISASRGSGNQPQHF